This TCR beta chain originates from a study of T cell repertoires in cytomegalovirus infection. Whole-study context: Carrying CMV and the relevant HLA type showed in public TCR beta signatures.

Study conclusions and caveats: Dominant in the ex vivo response were TCR beta clonotypes restricted by HLA-C and specific for CMV.

In the case of this clonotype: Its antigen is undetermined.

Per germline, CDR1 SGDLS and CDR2 YYNGEE. V lost 4 bases and J lost 6; bases outside the gene matches: 4. There are 13 residues in the CDR3. One entry per CDR3 protein results from TCRdb running MiXCR on the reads. This sample has roughly 180,000 distinct CDR3 sequences, with approximately 18% found just once. What was sequenced was CD8+ T cells from PBMCs. The J gene is TRBJ2-1, the V gene TRBV9; 7 nucleotides align to TRBD1. The clonotype comes from a human donor in good health (CMV status not recorded). Some clones in this sample may be carry-over from other donors' samples. CDR3 sequence reads: CASSRQGPNEQFF. The CDR3 region has the DNA TGTGCCAGCAGCCGACAGGGCCCCAATGAGCAGTTCTTC.